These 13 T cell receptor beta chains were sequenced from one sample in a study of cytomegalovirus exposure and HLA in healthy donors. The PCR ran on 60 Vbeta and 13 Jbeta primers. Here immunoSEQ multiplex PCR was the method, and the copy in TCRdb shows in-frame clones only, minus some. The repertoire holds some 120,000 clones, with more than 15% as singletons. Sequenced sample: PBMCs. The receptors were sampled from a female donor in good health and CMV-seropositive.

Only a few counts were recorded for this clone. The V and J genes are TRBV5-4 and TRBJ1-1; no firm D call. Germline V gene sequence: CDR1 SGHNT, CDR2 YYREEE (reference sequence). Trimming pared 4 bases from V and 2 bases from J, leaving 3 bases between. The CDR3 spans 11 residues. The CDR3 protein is CASSQNTEAFF. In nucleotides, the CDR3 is TGTGCCAGCAGCCAAAACACTGAAGCTTTCTTT.

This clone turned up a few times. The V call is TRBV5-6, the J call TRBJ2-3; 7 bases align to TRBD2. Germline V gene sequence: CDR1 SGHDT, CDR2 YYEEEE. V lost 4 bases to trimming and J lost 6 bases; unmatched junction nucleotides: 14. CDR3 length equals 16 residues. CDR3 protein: CASSLLTRLTSDTQYF. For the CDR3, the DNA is TGTGCCAGCAGCCTACTGACGAGGTTGACTAGCGATACGCAGTATTTT.

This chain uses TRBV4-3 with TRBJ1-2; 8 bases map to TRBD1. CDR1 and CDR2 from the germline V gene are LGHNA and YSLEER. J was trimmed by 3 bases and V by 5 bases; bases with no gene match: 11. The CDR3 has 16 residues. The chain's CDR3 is CASSNRQGRGYYGYTF. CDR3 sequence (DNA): TGCGCCAGCAGCAATAGACAGGGGAGGGGGTACTATGGCTACACCTTC.

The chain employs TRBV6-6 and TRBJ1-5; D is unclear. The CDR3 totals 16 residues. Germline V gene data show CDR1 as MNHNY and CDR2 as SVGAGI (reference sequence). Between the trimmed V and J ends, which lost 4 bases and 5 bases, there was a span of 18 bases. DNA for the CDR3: TGTGCCAGCAGTTTAGTACGCCTGAATAGTGATCAGCCCCAGCATTTT. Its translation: CASSLVRLNSDQPQHF.

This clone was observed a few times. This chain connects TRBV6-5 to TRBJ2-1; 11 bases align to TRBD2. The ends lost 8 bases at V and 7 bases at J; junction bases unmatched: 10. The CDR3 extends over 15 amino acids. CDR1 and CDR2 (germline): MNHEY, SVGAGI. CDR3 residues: CASRLVAGGVNEQFF. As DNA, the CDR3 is TGTGCCAGCCGGTTGGTAGCGGGAGGGGTAAATGAGCAGTTCTTC.

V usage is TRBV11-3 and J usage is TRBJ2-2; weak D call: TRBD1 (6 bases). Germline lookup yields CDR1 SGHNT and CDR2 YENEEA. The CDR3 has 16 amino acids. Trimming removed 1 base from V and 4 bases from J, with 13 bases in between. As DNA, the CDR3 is TGTGCCAGCAGCTTAGCCAGGGGAGATGGCACCGGGGAGCTGTTTTTT. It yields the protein CASSLARGDGTGELFF.

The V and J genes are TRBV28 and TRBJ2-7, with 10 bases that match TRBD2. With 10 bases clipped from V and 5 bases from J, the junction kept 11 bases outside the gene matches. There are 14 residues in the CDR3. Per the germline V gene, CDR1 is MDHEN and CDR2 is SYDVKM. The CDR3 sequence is CATLPPSGGDEQYF. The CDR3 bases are TGTGCCACCCTGCCCCCTAGCGGGGGTGACGAGCAGTACTTC. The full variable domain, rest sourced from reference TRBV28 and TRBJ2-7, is DVKVTQSSRYLVKRTGEKVFLECVQDMDHENMFWYRQDPGLGLRLIYFSYDVKMKEKGDIPEGYSVSREKKERFSLILESASTNQTSMYLCATLPPSGGDEQYFGPGTRLTVT.

As DNA, the CDR3 is TGTGCCAGCAGTTGGGACAGGGTCGCATCCCACTATGGCTACACCTTC. Translation: CASSWDRVASHYGYTF. This chain joins TRBV6-5 and TRBJ1-2, with TRBD1 matching 9 bases. CDR1 is MNHEY, CDR2 SVGAGI, per germline. This CDR3 is built from 16 residues. J gave up 3 bases and V 4 bases, and 9 bases lay outside the gene matches.

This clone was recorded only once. CDR3 in amino acids: CASIQGQGYTDTQYF. The CDR3 DNA follows: TGTGCCAGCATACAAGGACAGGGGTACACAGATACGCAGTATTTT. This rearrangement joins TRBV7-2 to TRBJ2-3, with 9 bases matching TRBD1. CDR1 is SGHTA, CDR2 FQGNSA, per germline. The ends lost 7 bases at V and 2 bases at J; junction bases unmatched: 7. The CDR3 runs to 15 residues.

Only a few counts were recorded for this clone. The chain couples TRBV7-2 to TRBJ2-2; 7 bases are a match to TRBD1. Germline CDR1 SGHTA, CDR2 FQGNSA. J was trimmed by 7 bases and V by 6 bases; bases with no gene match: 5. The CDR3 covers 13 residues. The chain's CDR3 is CASSRGQVGELFF. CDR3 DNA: TGTGCCAGCAGTAGGGGGCAAGTCGGGGAGCTGTTTTTT.

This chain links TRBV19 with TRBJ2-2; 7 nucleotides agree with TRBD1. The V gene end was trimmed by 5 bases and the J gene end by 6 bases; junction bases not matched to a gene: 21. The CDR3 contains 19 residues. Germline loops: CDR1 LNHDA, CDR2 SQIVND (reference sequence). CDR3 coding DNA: TGTGCCAGTAGTGGGACAGCATCATCCCCAGGGATACTCGCCGGGGAGCTGTTTTTT. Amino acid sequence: CASSGTASSPGILAGELFF.

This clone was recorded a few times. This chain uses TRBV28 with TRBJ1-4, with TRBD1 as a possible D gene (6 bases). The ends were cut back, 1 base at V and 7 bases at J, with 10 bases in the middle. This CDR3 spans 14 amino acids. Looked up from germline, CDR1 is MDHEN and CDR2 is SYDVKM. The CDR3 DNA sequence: TGTGCCAGCAGTTTATACAGGGAACGTGAAAAACTGTTTTTT. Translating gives CASSLYREREKLFF.

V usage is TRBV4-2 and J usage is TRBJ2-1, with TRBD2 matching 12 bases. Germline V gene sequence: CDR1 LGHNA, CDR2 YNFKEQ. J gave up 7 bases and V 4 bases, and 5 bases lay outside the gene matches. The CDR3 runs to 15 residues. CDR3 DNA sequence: TGTGCCAGCAGCCCCCTAGCGGGAGGGAGAAATGAGCAGTTCTTC. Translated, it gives CASSPLAGGRNEQFF.